Listed here are 14 T cell receptor beta chains from one sample, sequenced in a study of control samples from healthy donors and cancer patients. Here immunoSEQ multiplex PCR was the method, and the copy in TCRdb shows in-frame clones only, minus some. This table holds some 190,000 clones, approximately 90% found once. The material sequenced was blood. These receptors all come from a man aged 25 to 40 in good health.

This rearrangement joins TRBV19 to TRBJ2-7, with 7 bases identical to TRBD1. The CDR3 has 15 residues. V gave up 5 bases and J gave up 4 bases; unmatched junction bases: 11. Germline V gene sequence: CDR1 LNHDA, CDR2 SQIVND (reference sequence). The CDR3 nucleotides read TGTGCCAGTAGTTGGACAGGCGTCGACCCATACGAGCAGTACTTC. Protein sequence: CASSWTGVDPYEQYF.

This chain links TRBV6-1 with TRBJ2-1; no clear D. CDR1 is MNHNS and CDR2 is SASEGT in the germline V gene. CDR3 length: 13 amino acids. The V end was cut by 1 base, the J end by 5 bases, with 6 bases between. The chain's CDR3 is CASSEVPDNEQFF. CDR3 sequence (DNA): TGTGCCAGCAGTGAAGTGCCAGACAATGAGCAGTTCTTC.

The chain is built from TRBV30 and TRBJ2-7; possibly TRBD2 for D (6 bases). Trimming took off 1 base at V and 7 bases at J, with 14 bases between the two ends. CDR1 and CDR2 from the germline V gene are GTSNPN and SVGIG (reference sequence). The CDR3 contains 13 residues. The CDR3 DNA reads TGTGCCTGGAGTGGGAGGGGTTTGCGGGAGCAGTACTTC. Translation gives CAWSGRGLREQYF.

The chain joins TRBV6-5 to TRBJ2-1; D tentatively reads TRBD1 or TRBD2 (5 bases each). The CDR3 spans 14 residues. V lost 3 bases, J lost 6 bases, and 12 bases lay in between. Germline CDR1 is MNHEY and CDR2 is SVGAGI. CDR3 sequence: CASSYREGSNEQFF. The CDR3 DNA sequence: TGTGCCAGCAGTTATCGAGAGGGGTCCAATGAGCAGTTCTTC.

The rearrangement uses TRBV2 and TRBJ1-2; D gene unclear. This CDR3 has 13 amino acids. Germline values: CDR1 SNHLY, CDR2 FYNNEI. V shed 4 bases and J shed 8 bases, with 14 bases lying between them. CDR3 region: CASSGSGKSGYTF. For the CDR3, the DNA is TGTGCCAGCAGTGGTAGTGGCAAATCGGGCTACACCTTC.

J is TRBJ1-3 and V is TRBV4-2; D is ambiguous. Germline CDR1 and CDR2: LGHNA and YNFKEQ. The CDR3 sequence is 16 residues long. The ends were cut back, 0 bases at V and 2 bases at J, with 11 bases in the middle. CDR3 loop: CASSQEQIFAGNTIYF. For the CDR3, the DNA is TGTGCCAGCAGCCAAGAACAGATCTTCGCTGGAAACACCATATATTTT.

The chain is built from TRBV2 and TRBJ2-2; maybe TRBD1 (5 bases). Germline V lookup: CDR1 SNHLY, CDR2 FYNNEI. The V and J ends lost 7 bases and 1 base respectively, with 16 bases between them. The CDR3 is made up of 16 amino acids. CDR3 DNA: TGTGCCAGCACACCAACGCAAGGGGAGAACACCGGGGAGCTGTTTTTT. It yields the protein CASTPTQGENTGELFF. Drawing the rest from reference TRBV2 and TRBJ2-2, the complete variable domain is EPEVTQTPSHQVTQMGQEVILRCVPISNHLYFYWYRQILGQKVEFLVSFYNNEISEKSEIFDDQFSVERPDGSNFTLKIRSTKLEDSAMYFCASTPTQGENTGELFFGEGSRLTVL.

The chain recombines TRBV12-5 with TRBJ2-3; D ambiguous. The CDR3 totals 12 residues. The V end was cut by 7 bases, the J end by 1 base, with 6 bases between. Germline lookup yields CDR1 LGHNT and CDR2 FRNRAP. The CDR3 sequence is CASAARTDTQYF. CDR3 sequence (DNA): TGTGCTAGTGCCGCCCGCACAGATACGCAGTATTTT. The full variable domain, with the rest looked up from reference TRBV12-5 and TRBJ2-3, is DARVTQTPRHKVTEMGQEVTMRCQPILGHNTVFWYRQTMMQGLELLAYFRNRAPLDDSGMPKDRFSAEMPDATLATLKIQPSEPRDSAVYFCASAARTDTQYFGPGTRLTVL.

The chain recombines TRBV19 with TRBJ1-4, with 7 bases lining up with TRBD1. Germline CDR1 reads LNHDA; CDR2 reads SQIVND (reference sequence). V trimming: 10 bases; J trimming: 7 bases; junction bases outside the gene matches: 15. The CDR3 contains 15 residues. The CDR3 DNA follows: TGTGCCACTACCGACCCAGGGGGGAGTGGTGAAAAACTGTTTTTT. Protein product: CATTDPGGSGEKLFF.

The chain combines TRBV24-1 with TRBJ1-1, with D unclear. The germline gives CDR1 KGHDR, CDR2 SFDVKD. V was trimmed by 9 bases and J by 4 bases, leaving 5 bases between them. This CDR3 is 10 amino acids long. The CDR3 protein is CATWGTEAFF. CDR3 bases: TGTGCCACCTGGGGCACTGAAGCTTTCTTT.

The J gene is TRBJ1-5, the V gene TRBV30; D remains unclear. Trimming pared 2 bases from V and 0 bases from J, leaving 5 bases between. Germline V gene sequence: CDR1 GTSNPN, CDR2 SVGIG (reference sequence). The CDR3 totals 13 residues. CDR3 region: CAWSRNSNQPQHF. CDR3 coding DNA: TGTGCCTGGAGTAGGAATAGCAATCAGCCCCAGCATTTT.

V and J are TRBV7-9 and TRBJ2-7; D assignment may be TRBD1 or TRBD2 (6 bases each). Germline CDR1 and CDR2: SEHNR and FQNEAQ (reference sequence). V was shortened by 5 bases and J by 5 bases, with 22 bases between the two germline ends. This CDR3 comprises 16 residues. CDR3 DNA: TGTGCCAGCAGCCGTAGCCGGGGGCACCAGCAGGACGAGCAGTACTTC. This gives the protein CASSRSRGHQQDEQYF.

The chain uses TRBV2 and TRBJ2-2; D gene uncertain. CDR3 length: 16 residues. Trimming took 6 bases from V and 1 from J, leaving 15 bases between them. Per germline, CDR1 SNHLY and CDR2 FYNNEI. This CDR3 is CASRPEGSWNTGELFF. In DNA, the CDR3 is TGTGCCAGCAGACCGGAAGGGTCGTGGAACACCGGGGAGCTGTTTTTT. The whole variable domain, remainder taken from reference TRBV2 and TRBJ2-2, is EPEVTQTPSHQVTQMGQEVILRCVPISNHLYFYWYRQILGQKVEFLVSFYNNEISEKSEIFDDQFSVERPDGSNFTLKIRSTKLEDSAMYFCASRPEGSWNTGELFFGEGSRLTVL.

This clone was seen only once. This rearrangement joins TRBV6-5 to TRBJ1-2; TRBD1 aligns across 7 bases. CDR3 length: 16 residues. Germline assignment: CDR1 MNHEY and CDR2 SVGAGI. J gave up 7 bases and V 4 bases, and 15 bases lay outside the gene matches. CDR3: CASSSPMRQGRGGYTF. CDR3 DNA: TGTGCCAGCAGTTCCCCAATGAGACAGGGAAGGGGTGGCTACACCTTC.